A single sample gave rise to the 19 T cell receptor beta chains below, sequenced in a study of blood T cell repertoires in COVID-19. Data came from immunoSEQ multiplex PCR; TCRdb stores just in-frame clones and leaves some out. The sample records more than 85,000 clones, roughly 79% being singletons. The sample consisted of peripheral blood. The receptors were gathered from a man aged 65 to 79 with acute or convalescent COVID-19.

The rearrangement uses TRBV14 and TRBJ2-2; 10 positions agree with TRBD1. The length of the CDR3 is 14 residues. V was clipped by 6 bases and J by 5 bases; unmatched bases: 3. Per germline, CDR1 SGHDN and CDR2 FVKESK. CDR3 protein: CASRRQGATGELFF. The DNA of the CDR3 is TGTGCCAGCAGGCGACAGGGGGCTACCGGGGAGCTGTTTTTT.

CDR3 sequence reads: CATSRDQGSSPLHF. DNA for the CDR3: TGTGCCACCAGCAGAGATCAGGGATCATCACCCCTCCACTTT. J is TRBJ1-6 and V is TRBV15, with D perhaps TRBD1 (5 bases). Trimming took off 0 bases at V and 10 bases at J, with 10 bases between the two ends. The V gene's germline CDR1 is LNHNV and CDR2 YYDKDF (reference sequence). This CDR3 has 14 residues.

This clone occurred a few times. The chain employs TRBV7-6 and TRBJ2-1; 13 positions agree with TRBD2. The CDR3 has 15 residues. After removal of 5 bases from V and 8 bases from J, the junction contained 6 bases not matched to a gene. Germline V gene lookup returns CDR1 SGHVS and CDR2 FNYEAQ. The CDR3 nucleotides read TGTGCCAGCAGCAAAACTAGCGGGAGGGTTTATGAGCAGTTCTTC. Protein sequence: CASSKTSGRVYEQFF.

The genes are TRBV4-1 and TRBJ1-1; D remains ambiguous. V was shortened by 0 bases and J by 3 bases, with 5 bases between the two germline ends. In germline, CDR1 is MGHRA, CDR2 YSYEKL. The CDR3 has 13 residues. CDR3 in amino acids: CASSQEGDTEAFF. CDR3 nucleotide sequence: TGCGCCAGCAGCCAAGAGGGAGACACTGAAGCTTTCTTT.

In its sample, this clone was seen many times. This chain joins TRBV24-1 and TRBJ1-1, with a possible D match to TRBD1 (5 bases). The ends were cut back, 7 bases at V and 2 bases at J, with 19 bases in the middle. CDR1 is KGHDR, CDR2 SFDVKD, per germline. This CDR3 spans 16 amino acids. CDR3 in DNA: TGTGCCACCAGCTCCACCACGGGGGGAAAAAACACTGAAGCTTTCTTT. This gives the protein CATSSTTGGKNTEAFF.

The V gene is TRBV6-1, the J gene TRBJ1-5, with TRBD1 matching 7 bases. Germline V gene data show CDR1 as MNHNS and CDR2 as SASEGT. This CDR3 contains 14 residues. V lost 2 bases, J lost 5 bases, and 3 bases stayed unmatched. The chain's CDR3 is CASSEYRGDQPQHF. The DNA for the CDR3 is TGTGCCAGCAGTGAATACAGGGGTGATCAGCCCCAGCATTTT.

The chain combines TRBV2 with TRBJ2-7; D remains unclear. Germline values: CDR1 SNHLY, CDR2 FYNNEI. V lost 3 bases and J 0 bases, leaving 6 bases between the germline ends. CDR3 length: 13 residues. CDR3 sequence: CASSDAVSYEQYF. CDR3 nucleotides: TGTGCCAGCAGTGACGCAGTCTCCTACGAGCAGTACTTC. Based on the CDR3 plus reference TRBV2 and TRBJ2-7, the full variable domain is EPEVTQTPSHQVTQMGQEVILRCVPISNHLYFYWYRQILGQKVEFLVSFYNNEISEKSEIFDDQFSVERPDGSNFTLKIRSTKLEDSAMYFCASSDAVSYEQYFGPGTRLTVT.

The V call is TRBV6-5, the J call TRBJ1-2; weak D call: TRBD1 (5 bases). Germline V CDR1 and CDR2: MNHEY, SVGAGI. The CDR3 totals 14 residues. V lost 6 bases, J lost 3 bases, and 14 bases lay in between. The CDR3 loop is CASRIGAADYGYTF. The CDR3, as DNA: TGTGCCAGCAGGATAGGGGCCGCTGACTATGGCTACACCTTC.

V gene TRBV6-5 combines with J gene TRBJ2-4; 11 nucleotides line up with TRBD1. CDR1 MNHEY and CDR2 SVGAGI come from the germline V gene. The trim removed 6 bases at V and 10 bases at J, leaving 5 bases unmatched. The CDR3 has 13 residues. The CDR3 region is CASRAGQGVIQYF. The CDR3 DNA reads TGTGCCAGCAGAGCGGGACAGGGGGTGATTCAGTACTTC.

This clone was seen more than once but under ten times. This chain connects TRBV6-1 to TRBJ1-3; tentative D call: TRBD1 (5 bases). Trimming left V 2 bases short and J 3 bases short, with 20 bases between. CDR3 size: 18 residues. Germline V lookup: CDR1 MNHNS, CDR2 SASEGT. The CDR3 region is CASSESVLGGRFGNTIYF. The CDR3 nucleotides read TGTGCCAGCAGTGAATCGGTGCTGGGGGGAAGATTTGGAAACACCATATATTTT.

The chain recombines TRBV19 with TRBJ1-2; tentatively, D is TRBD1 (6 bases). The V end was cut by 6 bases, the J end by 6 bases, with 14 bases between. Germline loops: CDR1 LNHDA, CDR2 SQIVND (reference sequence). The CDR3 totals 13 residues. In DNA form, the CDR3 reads TGTGCCAGTAGCCCAGAGGACAGCCATGGCTACACCTTC. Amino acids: CASSPEDSHGYTF.

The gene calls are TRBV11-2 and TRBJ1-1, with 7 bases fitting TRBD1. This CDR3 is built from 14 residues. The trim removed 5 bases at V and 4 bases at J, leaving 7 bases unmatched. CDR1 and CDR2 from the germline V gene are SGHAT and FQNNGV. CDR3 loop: CASSEQGTGTEAFF. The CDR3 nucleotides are TGTGCCAGCAGCGAACAGGGGACGGGCACTGAAGCTTTCTTT.

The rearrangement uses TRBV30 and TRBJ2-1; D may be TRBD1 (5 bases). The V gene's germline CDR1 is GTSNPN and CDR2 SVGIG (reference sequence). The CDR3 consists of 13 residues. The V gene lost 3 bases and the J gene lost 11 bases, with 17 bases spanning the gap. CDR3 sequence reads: CAWSADSPSKQFF. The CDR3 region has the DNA TGTGCCTGGAGCGCTGACAGCCCCAGCAAGCAGTTCTTC.

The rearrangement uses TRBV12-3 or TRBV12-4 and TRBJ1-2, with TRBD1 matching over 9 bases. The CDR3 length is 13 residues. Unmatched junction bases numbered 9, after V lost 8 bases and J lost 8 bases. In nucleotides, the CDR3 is TGTGCCAGCCGGACAGGGGAGTTTGGGGGCTACACCTTC. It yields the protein CASRTGEFGGYTF.

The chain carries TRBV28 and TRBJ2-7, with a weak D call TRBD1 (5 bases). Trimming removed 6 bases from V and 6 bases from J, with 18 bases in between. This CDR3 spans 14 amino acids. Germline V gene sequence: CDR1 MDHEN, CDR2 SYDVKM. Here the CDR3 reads CASRSETVVPEQYF. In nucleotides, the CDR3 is TGTGCCAGCAGGTCGGAGACAGTCGTCCCCGAGCAGTACTTC.

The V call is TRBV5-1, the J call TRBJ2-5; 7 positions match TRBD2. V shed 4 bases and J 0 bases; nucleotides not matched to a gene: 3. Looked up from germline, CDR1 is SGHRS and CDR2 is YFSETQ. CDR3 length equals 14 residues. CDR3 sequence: CASSRLADQETQYF. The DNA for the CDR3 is TGCGCCAGCAGCCGTCTAGCGGACCAAGAGACCCAGTACTTC.

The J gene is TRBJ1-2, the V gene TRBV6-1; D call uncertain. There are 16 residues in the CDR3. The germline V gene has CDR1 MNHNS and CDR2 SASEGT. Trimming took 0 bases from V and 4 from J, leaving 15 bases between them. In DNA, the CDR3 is TGTGCCAGCAGTGAAGCTGCAGGCCCATCTATCTATGGCTACACCTTC. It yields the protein CASSEAAGPSIYGYTF.

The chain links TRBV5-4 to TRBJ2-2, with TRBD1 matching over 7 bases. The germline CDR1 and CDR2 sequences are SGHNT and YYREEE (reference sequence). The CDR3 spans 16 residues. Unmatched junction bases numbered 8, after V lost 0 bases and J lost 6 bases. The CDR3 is CASSLAGQGVAGELFF. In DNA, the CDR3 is TGTGCCAGCAGCTTGGCGGGCCAGGGGGTTGCCGGGGAGCTGTTTTTT.

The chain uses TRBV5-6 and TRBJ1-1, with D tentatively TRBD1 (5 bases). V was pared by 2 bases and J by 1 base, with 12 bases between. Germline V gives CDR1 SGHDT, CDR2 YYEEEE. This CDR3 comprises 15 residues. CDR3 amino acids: CASSFRQGWNTEAFF. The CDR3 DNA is TGTGCCAGCAGCTTTCGCCAGGGTTGGAACACTGAAGCTTTCTTT.